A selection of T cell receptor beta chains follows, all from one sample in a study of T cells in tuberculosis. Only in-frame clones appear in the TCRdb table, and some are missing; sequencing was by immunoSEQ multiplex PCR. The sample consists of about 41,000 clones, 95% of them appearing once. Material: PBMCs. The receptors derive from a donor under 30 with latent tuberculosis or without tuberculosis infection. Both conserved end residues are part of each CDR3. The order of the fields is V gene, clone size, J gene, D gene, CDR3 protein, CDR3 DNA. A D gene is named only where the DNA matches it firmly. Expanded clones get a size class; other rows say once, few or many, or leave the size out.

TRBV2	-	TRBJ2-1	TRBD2	CASRPQRLAGEEQFF	TGTGCCAGCAGACCTCAGCGACTAGCGGGAGAAGAGCAGTTCTTC
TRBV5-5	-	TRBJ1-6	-	CASSLGQEGYSPLHF	TGTGCCAGCAGCTTGGGACAGGAAGGCTATTCACCCCTCCACTTT
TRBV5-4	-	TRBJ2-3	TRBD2	CASSQPGTTNTDTQYF	TGTGCCAGCAGCCAACCCGGGACTACAAACACAGATACGCAGTATTTT
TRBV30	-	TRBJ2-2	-	CAWNSHRGRGELFF	TGTGCCTGGAACTCGCATCGGGGGAGGGGGGAGCTGTTTTTT
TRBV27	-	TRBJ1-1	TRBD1	CASSLLKGQGMTEAFF	TGTGCCAGCAGTTTACTTAAGGGACAGGGGATGACTGAAGCTTTCTTT
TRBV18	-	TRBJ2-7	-	CASSPKQGRSYEQYF	TGTGCCAGCTCACCAAAACAGGGCCGTTCCTACGAGCAGTACTTC
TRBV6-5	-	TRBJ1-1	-	CASSKAADRNRAAFF	TGTGCCAGCAGTAAGGCCGCCGACAGGAATCGGGCGGCTTTCTTT
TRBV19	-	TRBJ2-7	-	CASSMDSLSYEQYF	TGTGCCAGTAGTATGGACAGCCTCTCCTACGAGCAGTACTTC
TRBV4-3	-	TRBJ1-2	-	CASSQGLGDNYGYTF	TGCGCCAGCAGCCAAGGGCTAGGGGATAACTATGGCTACACCTTC
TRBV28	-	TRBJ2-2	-	CASSPVAGAGGELFF	TGTGCCAGCAGTCCGGTGGCAGGGGCGGGCGGGGAGCTGTTTTTT
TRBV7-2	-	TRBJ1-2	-	CASSYLLVVDGYTF	TGTGCCAGCAGCTACCTTTTGGTTGTAGATGGCTACACCTTC
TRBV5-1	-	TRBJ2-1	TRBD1	CASSFDLRTGYNEQFF	TGCGCCAGCAGCTTTGACCTAAGGACAGGCTACAATGAGCAGTTCTTC
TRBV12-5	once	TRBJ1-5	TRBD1	CASGPGGGQGSNQPQHF	TGTGCTAGTGGCCCCGGGGGCGGACAGGGGTCGAATCAGCCCCAGCATTTT
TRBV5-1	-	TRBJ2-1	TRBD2	CASSSSSGGAKEQFF	TGCGCCAGCAGCTCATCTAGCGGGGGGGCTAAGGAGCAGTTCTTC
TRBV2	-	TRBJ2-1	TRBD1	CASSEFFGTASYNEQFF	TGTGCCAGCAGTGAATTTTTCGGGACAGCATCCTACAATGAGCAGTTCTTC
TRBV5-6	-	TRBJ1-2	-	CASSSLRQAGYGYTF	TGTGCCAGCAGCTCTCTAAGACAGGCCGGCTATGGCTACACCTTC